The 17 T cell receptor beta chains presented below share a single source sample, sequenced in a study of blood T cell repertoires in COVID-19. TCRdb keeps only in-frame clones here, not all; method: immunoSEQ multiplex PCR. The table includes roughly 34,000 clones, 88% detected once. Sequencing was done on a sample of peripheral blood. These receptor sequences come from a woman aged 70-85 years with active COVID-19.

This sequence joins TRBV20-1 and TRBJ1-4; 7 bases align to TRBD1. With 5 bases clipped from V and 5 bases from J, the junction kept 8 bases outside the gene matches. The CDR3 length is 14 residues. Germline lookup yields CDR1 DFQATT and CDR2 SNEGSKA (reference sequence). In DNA, the CDR3 is TGCAGTGCTGGTGGGACAGTCCCAAATGAAAAACTGTTTTTT. Amino acid sequence: CSAGGTVPNEKLFF.

By sample share, this clone is medium-sized. This chain's CDR3 is CASSYSSFRDAFF. The CDR3 nucleotides are TGTGCCAGCAGTTACTCGTCGTTTAGAGATGCTTTCTTT. The rearrangement links TRBV6-2 or TRBV6-3 to TRBJ1-1, with D unresolved. V lost 0 bases, J lost 11 bases, and 13 bases lay in between. The CDR3 runs to 13 residues. Germline V gene data show CDR1 as MNHEY and CDR2 as SVGEGT.

J is TRBJ1-5 and V is TRBV5-1; D gene uncertain. The V end lost 5 bases, the J end lost 3 bases, and 9 bases lay between the germline ends. Germline V gives CDR1 SGHRS, CDR2 YFSETQ. The CDR3 is 13 amino acids. The CDR3 DNA follows: TGCGCCAGCAGTTCCGGTACCAATCAGCCCCAGCATTTT. Protein: CASSSGTNQPQHF.

The V call is TRBV2, the J call TRBJ1-5, with 8 nucleotides matching TRBD1. The CDR3 has 13 amino acids. CDR1 SNHLY and CDR2 FYNNEI come from the germline V gene. The junction had 4 bases not matched to a gene; V was cut back by 6 bases and J by 6 bases. The DNA for the CDR3 is TGTGCCAGCAGAGACAGGGGCGGTCAGCCCCAGCATTTT. Protein sequence: CASRDRGGQPQHF.

The V and J genes are TRBV18 and TRBJ2-1, with D perhaps matching TRBD1 (5 bases). V was cut by 1 base and J by 3 bases, with 13 bases left in between. CDR1 KGHSH and CDR2 LQKENI come from the germline V gene. The CDR3 has 16 amino acids. The CDR3 DNA reads TGTGCCAGCTCACCACAAGAAGGGGTAAACTACAATGAGCAGTTCTTC. Translating it yields CASSPQEGVNYNEQFF.

The chain has TRBV6-6 and TRBJ1-5, with D possibly TRBD1 on 5 matching bases. Looked up from germline, CDR1 is MNHNY and CDR2 is SVGAGI (reference sequence). This CDR3 is 13 amino acids long. Trimming took off 6 bases at V and 7 bases at J, with 13 bases between the two ends. CDR3 loop: CASRTSDNQPQHF. The CDR3 bases are TGTGCCAGCAGGACCTCGGACAACCAGCCCCAGCATTTT.

Note on this clone: The identical CDR3 is also encoded by other nucleotide sequences in the sample. This chain uses TRBV2 with TRBJ2-2; D ambiguous. This CDR3 contains 13 residues. The V gene's germline CDR1 is SNHLY and CDR2 FYNNEI. V was shortened by 4 bases and J by 1 base, with 4 bases between the two germline ends. CDR3 region: CASSGQNTGELFF. The CDR3 DNA reads TGTGCCAGCAGTGGACAGAACACCGGGGAGCTGTTTTTT. The full variable domain, with the rest looked up from reference TRBV2 and TRBJ2-2, is EPEVTQTPSHQVTQMGQEVILRCVPISNHLYFYWYRQILGQKVEFLVSFYNNEISEKSEIFDDQFSVERPDGSNFTLKIRSTKLEDSAMYFCASSGQNTGELFFGEGSRLTVL.

The V gene is TRBV10-2, the J gene TRBJ1-2, with a weak D call TRBD1 (6 bases). This CDR3 region has 14 residues. Germline CDR1 reads WSHSY; CDR2 reads SAAADI. Trimming pared 0 bases from V and 5 bases from J, leaving 10 bases between. The CDR3 here is CASSESGGLYGYTF. The CDR3 region has the DNA TGCGCCAGCAGTGAGTCCGGGGGGCTGTATGGCTACACCTTC.

This chain connects TRBV5-1 to TRBJ2-7; 9 bases are a match to TRBD1. Germline values: CDR1 SGHRS, CDR2 YFSETQ. The CDR3 sequence is 16 residues long. After removal of 0 bases from V and 5 bases from J, the junction contained 9 bases not matched to a gene. In DNA form, the CDR3 reads TGCGCCAGCAGCTTGGTTGCGACAGGGGGTATCAACGAGCAGTACTTC. Amino acid sequence: CASSLVATGGINEQYF.

V usage is TRBV6-2 or TRBV6-3 and J usage is TRBJ1-2; TRBD1 aligns across 8 bases. Trimming at V came to 2 bases and at J to 2 bases, leaving 10 bases not matched to a gene. CDR3 size: 17 residues. The germline V gene encodes CDR1 MNHEY and CDR2 SVGEGT. The CDR3 sequence: CASSYPAGGVRNYGYTF. DNA for the CDR3: TGTGCCAGCAGTTACCCGGCAGGGGGCGTGCGCAACTATGGCTACACCTTC.

The chain employs TRBV6-6 and TRBJ2-5; TRBD1 agrees at 9 bases. The CDR3 is made up of 15 amino acids. CDR1 and CDR2 from the germline V gene are MNHNY and SVGAGI (reference sequence). V shed 7 bases, J shed 5 bases, and the junction held 11 bases outside the gene matches. The CDR3 DNA sequence: TGTGCCAGCACCCCGGGACAGGGCATGGGGGAGACCCAGTACTTC. Amino acids: CASTPGQGMGETQYF.

Notes on this clone: Other DNA sequences in the sample encode the same CDR3. The J gene is TRBJ2-7, the V gene TRBV10-3; 9 nucleotides match TRBD1. The CDR3 runs 13 residues. The germline V gene encodes CDR1 ENHRY and CDR2 SYGVKD. The V gene end was trimmed by 6 bases and the J gene end by 4 bases; junction bases not matched to a gene: 4. The CDR3: CAISPGQGYEQYF. The CDR3 nucleotides are TGTGCCATCAGCCCGGGACAGGGTTACGAGCAGTACTTC.

This clone has only a few counts. The V and J genes are TRBV5-5 and TRBJ2-7; 9 nucleotides agree with TRBD2. V gave up 4 bases and J gave up 6 bases; unmatched junction bases: 8. From germline, CDR1 is SGHKS and CDR2 YYEKEE (reference sequence). The CDR3 is 14 residues long. The CDR3 bases are TGTGCCAGCAGCCAGGGACTAGCTCCCGGCGAGCAGTACTTC. This sequence encodes CASSQGLAPGEQYF. Drawing the rest from reference TRBV5-5 and TRBJ2-7, the complete variable domain is DAGVTQSPTHLIKTRGQQVTLRCSPISGHKSVSWYQQVLGQGPQFIFQYYEKEERGRGNFPDRFSARQFPNYSSELNVNALLLGDSALYLCASSQGLAPGEQYFGPGTRLTVT.

The chain uses TRBV7-8 and TRBJ2-2, with D tentatively TRBD1 (5 bases). Trimming shortened V by 1 base and J by 4 bases, and 10 bases separated the two germline ends. Germline V gives CDR1 SGHVS, CDR2 FQNEAQ. The CDR3 runs to 15 residues. The CDR3 sequence is CASSLGAGPTGELFF. DNA for the CDR3: TGTGCCAGCAGCTTAGGGGCAGGGCCCACCGGGGAGCTGTTTTTT.

This clone has more than one count but fewer than ten. This chain links TRBV6-2 or TRBV6-3 with TRBJ2-1; TRBD1 aligns across 7 bases. CDR3 size: 14 residues. The germline V gene has CDR1 MNHEY and CDR2 SVGEGT. J lost 4 bases, V lost 2 bases, and 2 bases had no gene match. The CDR3 is CASSYGTVYNEQFF. The CDR3 DNA reads TGTGCCAGCAGTTACGGGACAGTTTACAATGAGCAGTTCTTC.

This chain connects TRBV5-1 to TRBJ2-1, with 8 bases identical to TRBD1. Per germline, CDR1 SGHRS and CDR2 YFSETQ. This CDR3 contains 13 residues. V lost 4 bases, J lost 6 bases, and 3 bases stayed unmatched. The CDR3 region has the DNA TGCGCCAGCAGCGTGGACAGGGTCAATGAGCAGTTCTTC. This encodes CASSVDRVNEQFF.

J is TRBJ1-5 and V is TRBV6-5; perhaps TRBD1 as D (5 bases). This CDR3 has 13 residues. Per germline, CDR1 MNHEY and CDR2 SVGAGI. V was cut by 7 bases and J by 5 bases, with 12 bases left in between. CDR3 DNA sequence: TGTGCCAGCACCAGGATGGGGCATCAGCCCCAGCATTTT. Encoded protein: CASTRMGHQPQHF.